Listed below are T cell receptor beta chains from one sample, sequenced in a study of monozygotic twins with inflammatory bowel disease. Reanalyzing the 5' RACE reads, TCRdb keeps one entry per CDR3 protein, without DNA. Found here are 150,000 to 200,000 distinct CDR3 sequences; the top ten clones hold around 7%. Sequencing was performed on blood. All receptors derive from a human donor with ulcerative colitis or Crohn's disease, or a healthy co-twin of an affected twin (not recorded which). Each CDR3 is given with its conserved first and last residue.

TRBV9	13	TRBJ2-2	CASSESGHGELFF
TRBV14	14	TRBJ2-7	CASSLGTVNYEQYF
TRBV15	16	TRBJ2-5	CATSRLGTVTQETQYF
TRBV15	14	TRBJ1-6	CATSKTGFNSPLHF
TRBV3-1	15	TRBJ1-2	CASSQDLTVNYGYTF
TRBV5-1	15	TRBJ2-3	CASSYPGTATDTQYF
TRBV9	15	TRBJ2-1	CASSSSGTTYNEQFF
TRBV7-6	16	TRBJ2-2	CASSLPAGQNTGELFF
TRBV24-1	14	TRBJ2-1	CATSDGDTYNEQFF
TRBV20-1	14	TRBJ2-7	CSARVEFSSYEQYF
TRBV9	14	TRBJ2-7	CASSVGSQAYEQYF
TRBV5-1	16	TRBJ2-1	CASSLMVAGARNEQFF
TRBV5-1	15	TRBJ2-1	CASSFREASYNEQFF
TRBV29-1	14	TRBJ2-3	CSVRLAGPTDTQHF
TRBV19	17	TRBJ2-3	CASSDSPLAGASNTQYF
TRBV6-5	15	TRBJ2-7	CASSYSGQGVYEQYF
TRBV12-3/TRBV12-4	11	TRBJ2-3	CSSGERDTQYF
TRBV3-1	13	TRBJ2-1	CASSPDSDNEQFF
TRBV15	14	TRBJ2-5	CATRGVGGLETQYF
TRBV7-6	17	TRBJ2-1	CASSLTLAGVQDNEQFF
TRBV2	13	TRBJ1-4	CASSRDYGEKLFF
TRBV20-1	14	TRBJ2-2	CSARARSVTGELFF
TRBV5-1	11	TRBJ2-1	CASSYSNEQFF
TRBV9	14	TRBJ1-1	CASSPTTGYTEAFF
TRBV7-8	16	TRBJ2-3	CASSSIRGRGTDTQYF
TRBV5-1	15	TRBJ2-1	CASSKTRGDYNEQFF
TRBV7-2	15	TRBJ1-5	CASSEEAISNQPQHF
TRBV11-2	18	TRBJ2-7	CASSPRGLAGRSSYEQYF
TRBV5-1	13	TRBJ2-1	CASKAGSYNEQFF
TRBV15	15	TRBJ1-5	CATSREQGSGQPQHF
TRBV6-5	17	TRBJ2-7	CASSKIEGLRKGHEQYF
TRBV20-1	16	TRBJ2-5	CSPQTSSDLGKETQYF
TRBV20-1	13	TRBJ1-5	CSARPGTGQPQHF
TRBV7-6	14	TRBJ2-5	CASSSRQGKETQYF
TRBV3-1	15	TRBJ1-5	CASSRSHHSNQPQHF
TRBV7-2	14	TRBJ1-1	CASSHIPGGTEAFF